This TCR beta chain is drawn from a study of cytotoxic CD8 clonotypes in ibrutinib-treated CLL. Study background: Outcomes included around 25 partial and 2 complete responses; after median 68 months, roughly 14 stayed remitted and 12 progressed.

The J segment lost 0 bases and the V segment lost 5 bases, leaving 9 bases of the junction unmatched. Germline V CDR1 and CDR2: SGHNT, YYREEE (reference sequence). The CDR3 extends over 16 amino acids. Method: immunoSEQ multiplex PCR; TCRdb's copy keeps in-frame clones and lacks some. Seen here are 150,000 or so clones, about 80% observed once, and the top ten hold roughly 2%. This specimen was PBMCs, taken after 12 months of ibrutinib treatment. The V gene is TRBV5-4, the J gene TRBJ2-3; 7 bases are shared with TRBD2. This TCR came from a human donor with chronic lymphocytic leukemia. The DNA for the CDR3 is TGTGCCAGCAGACCCGACGGGGGGAGGAGCACAGATACGCAGTATTTT. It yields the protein CASRPDGGRSTDTQYF.